The 29 T cell receptor beta chains given below trace back to one sample, sequenced in a study of blood T cell repertoires in COVID-19. Repertoires were generated with immunoSEQ multiplex PCR, while TCRdb's copy carries only in-frame clones and drops some. This table has roughly 220,000 clones, about 88% appearing once. Material: peripheral blood. These receptors were obtained from a man aged 60 to 75 with acute or convalescent COVID-19.

The V gene is TRBV30, the J gene TRBJ1-2; 7 bases are a match to TRBD1. Germline V gives CDR1 GTSNPN, CDR2 SVGIG (reference sequence). This CDR3 is built from 16 residues. V trimming: 2 bases; J trimming: 4 bases; junction bases outside the gene matches: 13. CDR3 bases: TGTGCCTGGAGTTCGGACGGGACAGCTTCCGTCTATGGCTACACCTTC. Protein product: CAWSSDGTASVYGYTF. Drawing the rest from reference TRBV30 and TRBJ1-2, the complete variable domain is SQTIHQWPATLVQPVGSPLSLECTVEGTSNPNLYWYRQAAGRGLQLLFYSVGIGQISSEVPQNLSASRPQDRQFILSSKKLLLSDSGFYLCAWSSDGTASVYGYTFGSGTRLTVV.

For the CDR3, the DNA is TGTGCCAGTACCCCAGGGCCCTATGGCTACACCTTC. Residues: CASTPGPYGYTF. This chain uses TRBV19 with TRBJ1-2; D perhaps matches TRBD1 (5 bases). This CDR3 has 12 amino acids. Germline V gene data show CDR1 as LNHDA and CDR2 as SQIVND (reference sequence). V lost 7 bases to trimming and J lost 4 bases, with 10 bases between them.

The chain joins TRBV3-1 (or the pseudogene TRBV3-2) to TRBJ1-1; possibly TRBD1 for D (5 bases). CDR1 and CDR2 from the germline V gene are LGHDT and YNNKEL (reference sequence). V lost 3 bases, J lost 7 bases, and 15 bases lay in between. This CDR3 spans 14 amino acids. The CDR3 nucleotides read TGTGCCAGCAGCCATTTGGAAAGGGGAGGTGAAGCTTTCTTT. It is translated as CASSHLERGGEAFF.

This chain uses TRBV7-9 with TRBJ1-6, with 7 bases matching TRBD1. The germline gives CDR1 SEHNR, CDR2 FQNEAQ (reference sequence). Trimming at V came to 1 base and at J to 5 bases, leaving 8 bases not matched to a gene. The length of the CDR3 is 17 residues. In DNA form, the CDR3 reads TGTGCCAGCAGCTTAGGTTTAGGGACAGACGATAATTCACCCCTCCACTTT. Translation gives CASSLGLGTDDNSPLHF.

The chain has TRBV5-4 and TRBJ1-1; D unclear. CDR3 length: 13 residues. Germline lookup yields CDR1 SGHNT and CDR2 YYREEE (reference sequence). The ends were cut back, 2 bases at V and 4 bases at J, with 9 bases in the middle. In DNA, the CDR3 is TGTGCCAGCAGCTTCTACAGCGGCACTGAAGCTTTCTTT. Translating it yields CASSFYSGTEAFF.

A word on this clone: At one of its ends the junction is not consistent with the germline gene, which may arise from a read error. This rearrangement joins TRBV20-1 to TRBJ2-7; D unclear. CDR3 length: 11 amino acids. The germline CDR1 and CDR2 sequences are DFQATT and SNEGSKA (reference sequence). CDR3 region: CSAPHSHEQYF. Written as DNA, the CDR3 is TGCAGTGCTCCCCACTCCCACGAGCAGTACTTC.

In its sample, this clone was seen once. This rearrangement joins TRBV4-3 to TRBJ2-2; D is unresolved. With 4 bases removed from V and 1 base from J, the gap between germline ends came to 13 bases. CDR3 length: 16 amino acids. Looked up from germline, CDR1 is LGHNA and CDR2 is YSLEER. CDR3 in DNA: TGCGCCAGCAGCCCCCTGAACGCAGGGAACACCGGGGAGCTGTTTTTT. Encoded protein: CASSPLNAGNTGELFF.

V and J are TRBV6-1 and TRBJ1-6, with 7 bases fitting TRBD1. The CDR3 is made up of 14 amino acids. The V segment lost 3 bases and the J segment 9 bases; nucleotides outside the gene matches: 5. Germline V gives CDR1 MNHNS, CDR2 SASEGT. The CDR3 sequence is CASSDLQGTSPLHF. The CDR3 DNA reads TGTGCCAGCAGTGATTTACAGGGGACTTCACCCCTCCACTTT.

The chain couples TRBV7-3 to TRBJ2-2; TRBD2 matches 10 bases. V trimming: 2 bases; J trimming: 0 bases; junction bases outside the gene matches: 6. This CDR3 has 18 amino acids. Germline-derived CDR1 and CDR2 are SGHTA and FQGTGA. The CDR3 DNA reads TGTGCCAGCAGCTTACAAGCGGGGGGGAATGCGAACACCGGGGAGCTGTTTTTT. Translating gives CASSLQAGGNANTGELFF.

The chain carries TRBV5-1 and TRBJ2-2; D may be TRBD1 (6 bases). The germline V gene encodes CDR1 SGHRS and CDR2 YFSETQ. V lost 0 bases and J 0 bases, leaving 9 bases between the germline ends. The CDR3 contains 16 residues. The CDR3 coding sequence is TGCGCCAGCAGCTTGGTTCAGGGGACGAACACCGGGGAGCTGTTTTTT. It is translated as CASSLVQGTNTGELFF.

The chain uses TRBV15 and TRBJ2-7; 7 bases fit TRBD2. Per germline, CDR1 LNHNV and CDR2 YYDKDF (reference sequence). CDR3 length: 14 amino acids. V was pared by 0 bases and J by 7 bases, with 6 bases of the junction left unmatched. CDR3 in amino acids: CATSRDPGGWEQYF. The CDR3 nucleotides are TGTGCCACCAGCAGAGACCCGGGGGGTTGGGAGCAGTACTTC. Combining the CDR3 with reference TRBV15 and TRBJ2-7 gives the whole variable domain DAMVIQNPRYQVTQFGKPVTLSCSQTLNHNVMYWYQQKSSQAPKLLFHYYDKDFNNEADTPDNFQSRRPNTSFCFLDIRSPGLGDTAMYLCATSRDPGGWEQYFGPGTRLTVT.

The chain has TRBV6-6 and TRBJ2-2; D gene ambiguous. CDR3 length equals 16 residues. V lost 0 bases and J 4 bases, leaving 12 bases between the germline ends. Germline assignment: CDR1 MNHNY and CDR2 SVGAGI (reference sequence). CDR3 sequence (DNA): TGTGCCAGCAGTTACTCTCCCCAGGCCGCCACCGGGGAGCTGTTTTTT. It codes for CASSYSPQAATGELFF.

The V gene is TRBV5-4, the J gene TRBJ1-2; no clear D. The CDR3 is 15 amino acids. V was trimmed by 7 bases and J by 8 bases, leaving 24 bases between them. In germline, CDR1 is SGHNT, CDR2 YYREEE (reference sequence). The CDR3 bases are TGTGCCAGCGTAGACGAGCCAGGCGTGGGTAAGGGCTACACCTTC. This gives the protein CASVDEPGVGKGYTF.

The gene calls are TRBV10-1 and TRBJ2-3, with D possibly matching TRBD1 (6 bases). CDR1 is WNHNN and CDR2 is SYGVQD in the germline V gene (reference sequence). Trimming took 6 bases from V and 3 from J, leaving 7 bases between them. The CDR3 contains 12 residues. CDR3 sequence: CASRGTTDTQYF. CDR3 DNA: TGCGCCAGCAGAGGGACAACAGATACGCAGTATTTT.

The CDR3 reads CAIKRDSTYGYTF. For the CDR3, the DNA is TGTGCCATCAAGAGGGACAGCACCTATGGCTACACCTTC. The rearrangement links TRBV10-3 to TRBJ1-2; 7 nucleotides match TRBD1. This CDR3 spans 13 amino acids. V was pared by 7 bases and J by 4 bases, with 6 bases of the junction left unmatched. CDR1 ENHRY and CDR2 SYGVKD come from the germline V gene.

V gene TRBV14 combines with J gene TRBJ1-2, with D tentatively TRBD1 (6 bases). The ends were cut back, 1 base at V and 5 bases at J, with 20 bases in the middle. Germline lookup yields CDR1 SGHDN and CDR2 FVKESK. The CDR3 runs 17 residues. The CDR3 DNA is TGTGCCAGCAGCCAAGGGCCCTTAGCAGGGGCCGATTATGGCTACACCTTC. It specifies CASSQGPLAGADYGYTF.

The genes are TRBV14 and TRBJ1-5; 7 nucleotides match TRBD1. The V and J ends lost 1 base and 3 bases, in that order; junction bases with no gene match: 3. Germline loops: CDR1 SGHDN, CDR2 FVKESK. The CDR3 is 15 amino acids. DNA for the CDR3: TGTGCCAGCAGCCAAGGACAGGGCCCCAATCAGCCCCAGCATTTT. It encodes CASSQGQGPNQPQHF.

As for this clone: At one boundary the junction diverges from the germline segment, which might be a read error. This rearrangement joins TRBV20-1 to TRBJ2-5; no firm D call. This CDR3 has 9 residues. Germline lookup yields CDR1 DFQATT and CDR2 SNEGSKA (reference sequence). The CDR3 spells CSAETGRHF. CDR3 DNA sequence: TGCAGTGCTGAAACGGGTCGTCACTTC.

There are a few counts of this clone. The chain has TRBV12-5 and TRBJ1-5; D uncertain. The CDR3 length is 11 residues. Germline-derived CDR1 and CDR2 are LGHNT and FRNRAP. Trimming cost V 3 bases and J 6 bases, with 3 bases left between them. In DNA form, the CDR3 reads TGTGCTAGTGGTTTTAGTCAGCCCCAGCATTTT. Its protein product is CASGFSQPQHF. The variable domain in full, completed from reference TRBV12-5 and TRBJ1-5, reads DARVTQTPRHKVTEMGQEVTMRCQPILGHNTVFWYRQTMMQGLELLAYFRNRAPLDDSGMPKDRFSAEMPDATLATLKIQPSEPRDSAVYFCASGFSQPQHFGDGTRLSIL.

This sequence joins TRBV2 and TRBJ1-2; 7 bases match TRBD1. CDR1 SNHLY and CDR2 FYNNEI come from the germline V gene. This CDR3 spans 12 amino acids. The J segment lost 12 bases and the V segment lost 4 bases, leaving 8 bases of the junction unmatched. The CDR3 reads CASSASDRENTF. CDR3 sequence (DNA): TGTGCCAGCAGTGCCTCCGACAGGGAGAACACCTTC.

The chain has TRBV6-5 and TRBJ2-3; 7 bases line up with TRBD1. This CDR3 region has 15 residues. Germline V gives CDR1 MNHEY, CDR2 SVGAGI. V shed 4 bases, J shed 0 bases, and the junction held 4 bases outside the gene matches. CDR3 loop: CASSSTGSSTDTQYF. In nucleotides, the CDR3 is TGTGCCAGCAGTTCGACAGGGAGTAGCACAGATACGCAGTATTTT.

This clone was counted only a few times. This chain joins TRBV7-2 and TRBJ1-6; 7 bases are a match to TRBD1. The V gene end was trimmed by 5 bases and the J gene end by 4 bases; junction bases not matched to a gene: 2. This CDR3 region has 14 residues. Per the germline V gene, CDR1 is SGHTA and CDR2 is FQGNSA. The CDR3 is CASSPGQYNSPLHF. The CDR3 DNA is TGTGCCAGCAGCCCGGGACAGTATAATTCACCCCTCCACTTT.

The V and J genes are TRBV28 and TRBJ2-7; a possible D gene is TRBD1 (6 bases). The CDR3 loop spans 15 amino acids. CDR1 and CDR2 from the germline V gene are MDHEN and SYDVKM. V was pared by 2 bases and J by 2 bases, with 13 bases between. Here the CDR3 DNA reads TGTGCCAGCAGTTTAATGGGGGCTTTGGCCTACGAGCAGTACTTC. It codes for CASSLMGALAYEQYF.

The CDR3 reads CASRLLHRDRGHYEQYF. CDR3 nucleotide sequence: TGTGCCAGCAGACTCTTACACCGGGACAGGGGACACTACGAGCAGTACTTC. V and J are TRBV21-1 and TRBJ2-7; whether TRBD1, the table's D call, matches the DNA was not checked. TRBV21-1 is classified as a pseudogene. The CDR3 sequence is 17 residues long.

This chain links TRBV28 with TRBJ1-5; possibly TRBD1 for D (6 bases). The CDR3 contains 14 residues. Germline CDR1 reads MDHEN; CDR2 reads SYDVKM. The V end lost 7 bases, the J end lost 3 bases, and 13 bases lay between the germline ends. This chain's CDR3 is CASIEQGYNQPQHF. Here the CDR3 DNA reads TGTGCCAGCATTGAACAGGGATACAATCAGCCCCAGCATTTT. The full variable domain, completed using reference TRBV28 and TRBJ1-5, is DVKVTQSSRYLVKRTGEKVFLECVQDMDHENMFWYRQDPGLGLRLIYFSYDVKMKEKGDIPEGYSVSREKKERFSLILESASTNQTSMYLCASIEQGYNQPQHFGDGTRLSIL.

This chain connects TRBV2 to TRBJ2-5; possibly TRBD1 for D (6 bases). Germline CDR1 reads SNHLY; CDR2 reads FYNNEI. This CDR3 is 14 amino acids long. V lost 3 bases, J lost 5 bases, and 13 bases lay in between. The CDR3 reads CASSDWGRRETQYF. CDR3 in DNA: TGTGCCAGCAGTGATTGGGGGCGGCGGGAGACCCAGTACTTC.

The chain combines TRBV11-2 with TRBJ1-2; 8 nucleotides align to TRBD1. This CDR3 has 16 amino acids. V gave up 1 base and J gave up 4 bases; unmatched junction bases: 8. Germline values: CDR1 SGHAT, CDR2 FQNNGV. In DNA, the CDR3 is TGTGCCAGCAGCTTAGTCATTCAGGGGGCGGGCTATGGCTACACCTTC. It is translated as CASSLVIQGAGYGYTF.

The chain links TRBV7-9 to TRBJ2-7, with TRBD2 matching 10 bases. Trimming took 5 bases from V and 2 from J; bases not matched to a gene: 3. Germline CDR1 SEHNR, CDR2 FQNEAQ (reference sequence). The CDR3 consists of 14 residues. The DNA for the CDR3 is TGTGCCAGCAGCCCAGCGGGGGGGGCCTACGAGCAGTACTTC. It codes for CASSPAGGAYEQYF.

The V gene is TRBV19, the J gene TRBJ1-1; TRBD1 agrees at 7 bases. V gave up 8 bases and J gave up 8 bases; unmatched junction bases: 17. Germline CDR1 LNHDA, CDR2 SQIVND (reference sequence). The CDR3 sequence is 15 residues long. CDR3 in amino acids: CASQTRQGISGEAFF. The CDR3 coding sequence is TGTGCCAGTCAGACAAGACAGGGAATATCAGGGGAAGCTTTCTTT.